This entry lists 12 T cell receptor beta chains sequenced from one sample in a study of blood T cell repertoires in COVID-19. Repertoires were generated with immunoSEQ multiplex PCR, while TCRdb's copy carries only in-frame clones and drops some. The sample includes under 250,000 clones, approximately 83% seen only once; the top ten take roughly 4.8%. Sequencing was done on a sample of PBMCs or T cells enriched from blood (not recorded which). The receptors were sampled from a woman in her forties or fifties who had been exposed to COVID-19.

The gene calls are TRBV19 and TRBJ1-3; D gene ambiguous. Trimming cost V 3 bases and J 2 bases, with 11 bases left between them. The CDR3 consists of 15 residues. Looked up from germline, CDR1 is LNHDA and CDR2 is SQIVND (reference sequence). The CDR3 region has the DNA TGTGCCAGTAGTATTGCTCAGGTGCCTGGAAACACCATATATTTT. It specifies CASSIAQVPGNTIYF.

The rearrangement uses TRBV19 and TRBJ1-1; 7 bases match TRBD1. The CDR3 covers 14 residues. J lost 2 bases, V lost 4 bases, and 4 bases had no gene match. CDR1 LNHDA and CDR2 SQIVND come from the germline V gene (reference sequence). CDR3 DNA: TGTGCCAGTAGTAGGACAGGACCAAACACTGAAGCTTTCTTT. Translating gives CASSRTGPNTEAFF.

V gene TRBV6-1 combines with J gene TRBJ1-4; maybe TRBD1 (6 bases). The length of the CDR3 is 17 residues. Looked up from germline, CDR1 is MNHNS and CDR2 is SASEGT. V was shortened by 6 bases and J by 9 bases, with 26 bases between the two germline ends. The CDR3, as DNA: TGTGCCAGCAGGGAAATAGATGGACAGCCTGTTGAGAAAAAACTGTTTTTT. It specifies CASREIDGQPVEKKLFF.

V usage is TRBV5-1 and J usage is TRBJ2-1; D possibly corresponds to TRBD1 (6 bases). Trimming cost V 6 bases and J 9 bases, with 22 bases left between them. The CDR3 loop spans 15 amino acids. CDR1 SGHRS and CDR2 YFSETQ come from the germline V gene. The chain's CDR3 is CASNMGAGITGEQFF. The CDR3, as DNA: TGCGCCAGCAATATGGGGGCTGGGATTACGGGTGAGCAGTTCTTC.

The rearrangement uses TRBV11-1 and TRBJ1-2; D is unresolved. The germline gives CDR1 SGHAT, CDR2 FQDESV (reference sequence). The V end was cut by 1 base, the J end by 2 bases, with 8 bases between. The CDR3 runs to 14 residues. CDR3 amino acids: CASSLDSRNYGYTF. DNA of the CDR3: TGTGCCAGCAGCTTAGACTCGAGGAACTATGGCTACACCTTC.

The chain has TRBV18 and TRBJ2-3; weak D call: TRBD1 (5 bases). The CDR3 has 14 residues. Germline V gene sequence: CDR1 KGHSH, CDR2 LQKENI. Trimming shortened V by 2 bases and J by 0 bases, and 6 bases separated the two germline ends. CDR3 sequence reads: CASSPWTSTDTQYF. As DNA, the CDR3 is TGTGCCAGCTCACCATGGACAAGCACAGATACGCAGTATTTT.

The CDR3 is CASSIAGWGPVGGGYTF. CDR3 sequence (DNA): TGTGCCAGTAGTATAGCGGGCTGGGGGCCGGTAGGAGGTGGCTACACCTTC. The rearrangement uses TRBV19 and TRBJ1-2; maybe TRBD1 (6 bases). CDR1 LNHDA and CDR2 SQIVND come from the germline V gene (reference sequence). Trimming cost V 1 base and J 7 bases, with 22 bases left between them. CDR3 length: 17 amino acids.

The chain employs TRBV4-3 and TRBJ2-1, with TRBD1 matching over 7 bases. After removal of 0 bases from V and 5 bases from J, the junction contained 4 bases not matched to a gene. The CDR3 has 15 residues. The germline V gene has CDR1 LGHNA and CDR2 YSLEER. The CDR3 protein is CASSQDRQGNNEQFF. The CDR3 bases are TGCGCCAGCAGCCAAGATCGACAGGGTAACAATGAGCAGTTCTTC.

V and J are TRBV19 and TRBJ2-1; TRBD1 aligns across 9 bases. This CDR3 comprises 16 residues. V gave up 0 bases and J gave up 5 bases; unmatched junction bases: 5. CDR1 and CDR2 from the germline V gene are LNHDA and SQIVND (reference sequence). The CDR3 loop is CASSIDLGQGHNEQFF. The DNA of the CDR3 is TGTGCCAGTAGTATAGATCTGGGACAGGGTCACAATGAGCAGTTCTTC.

On this clone itself: This sample also contains other DNA sequences that code for the same CDR3. This chain connects TRBV11-2 to TRBJ2-3; 7 bases fit TRBD2. The CDR3 sequence is 15 residues long. After removal of 1 base from V and 3 bases from J, the junction contained 4 bases not matched to a gene. Germline-derived CDR1 and CDR2 are SGHAT and FQNNGV. The CDR3 bases are TGTGCCAGCAGCTTAGTCCTAGCGGTAACAGATACGCAGTATTTT. As protein: CASSLVLAVTDTQYF. Together with reference TRBV11-2 and TRBJ2-3, the CDR3 gives the full variable domain: EAGVAQSPRYKIIEKRQSVAFWCNPISGHATLYWYQQILGQGPKLLIQFQNNGVVDDSQLPKDRFSAERLKGVDSTLKIQPAKLEDSAVYLCASSLVLAVTDTQYFGPGTRLTVL.

The gene calls are TRBV6-2 or TRBV6-3 and TRBJ2-1, with 9 bases fitting TRBD1. The CDR3 is 18 amino acids. Trimming took 2 bases from V and 2 from J; bases not matched to a gene: 10. Germline V lookup: CDR1 MNHEY, CDR2 SVGEGT. The CDR3 DNA follows: TGTGCCAGCAGTTACCTTAGAGGACAGGGGTTAACCTACAATGAGCAGTTCTTC. Protein: CASSYLRGQGLTYNEQFF.

The chain is built from TRBV19 and TRBJ1-2, with 10 bases fitting TRBD1. Trimming took 3 bases from V and 5 from J; bases not matched to a gene: 9. This CDR3 comprises 16 residues. Germline lookup yields CDR1 LNHDA and CDR2 SQIVND (reference sequence). In DNA form, the CDR3 reads TGTGCCAGTAGTATGGACAGGGGGACCCTCCTTTATGGCTACACCTTC. It is translated as CASSMDRGTLLYGYTF.